One sample yielded the 15 T cell receptor beta chains listed below, sequenced in a study of blood T cell repertoires in COVID-19. Some clones are missing from TCRdb's copy, which holds only in-frame ones; the method was immunoSEQ multiplex PCR. The sample has 200,000 to 250,000 clones, just under 90% seen once. Material for sequencing was PBMCs or T cells enriched from blood (not recorded which). Receptor source: a man aged 50 or older who had been exposed to COVID-19.

The sample holds a few counts of this clone. This may come from a read error, since a much larger clone is one base off. This rearrangement joins TRBV11-3 to TRBJ2-7, with D perhaps TRBD1 (5 bases). Germline V gene lookup returns CDR1 SGHNT and CDR2 YENEEA. The length of the CDR3 is 13 residues. V was shortened by 1 base and J by 1 base, with 5 bases between the two germline ends. The CDR3: CASSLGQSYEQYF. CDR3 DNA sequence: TGTGCCAGCAGCTTAGGACAGTCCTACGAGCAGTACTTC.

The chain recombines TRBV18 with TRBJ2-3; no clear D gene. The CDR3 has 13 residues. The V end lost 1 base, the J end lost 12 bases, and 14 bases lay between the germline ends. Germline CDR1 reads KGHSH; CDR2 reads LQKENI. DNA of the CDR3: TGTGCCAGCTCACCACGATTATTAGAAGCACAGTATTTT. It codes for CASSPRLLEAQYF.

The chain has TRBV19 and TRBJ1-1, with D perhaps matching TRBD1 (5 bases). This CDR3 has 14 amino acids. Trimming pared 3 bases from V and 7 bases from J, leaving 15 bases between. Germline CDR1 reads LNHDA; CDR2 reads SQIVND (reference sequence). Written as DNA, the CDR3 is TGTGCCAGTAGTATGGAGGGGCAGGGCGGTGAAGCTTTCTTT. Translating it yields CASSMEGQGGEAFF. The whole variable domain, remainder taken from reference TRBV19 and TRBJ1-1, is DGGITQSPKYLFRKEGQNVTLSCEQNLNHDAMYWYRQDPGQGLRLIYYSQIVNDFQKGDIAEGYSVSREKKESFPLTVTSAQKNPTAFYLCASSMEGQGGEAFFGQGTRLTVV.

The chain has TRBV24-1 and TRBJ2-2, with TRBD1 matching 7 bases. The CDR3 consists of 15 residues. Germline CDR1 reads KGHDR; CDR2 reads SFDVKD. V shed 3 bases and J 4 bases; nucleotides not matched to a gene: 4. CDR3 loop: CATSDPGQPTGELFF. The DNA for the CDR3 is TGTGCCACCAGTGATCCGGGACAGCCCACCGGGGAGCTGTTTTTT.

The V gene is TRBV19, the J gene TRBJ1-5; D perhaps matches TRBD1 (6 bases). The CDR3 runs 13 residues. Germline CDR1 LNHDA, CDR2 SQIVND (reference sequence). Trimming removed 7 bases at V and 7 bases at J, with 14 bases between. CDR3 sequence reads: CASNLGARQPQHF. The DNA for the CDR3 is TGTGCCAGTAACTTGGGGGCCCGACAGCCCCAGCATTTT.

The CDR3 nucleotides are TGTGCCAGCAGCGCCTCGCGGACTTCACAAGAGACCCAGTACTTC. Residues: CASSASRTSQETQYF. The chain recombines TRBV7-2 with TRBJ2-5; D may be TRBD2 (5 bases). Germline-derived CDR1 and CDR2 are SGHTA and FQGNSA. V shed 5 bases and J shed 2 bases, with 15 bases lying between them. The CDR3 length is 15 residues.

The CDR3: CATATRFTGELFF. The CDR3 region has the DNA TGTGCCACGGCTACTAGGTTCACCGGGGAGCTGTTTTTT. The chain has TRBV12-3 or TRBV12-4 and TRBJ2-2; TRBD2 might be the D (5 bases). Trimming pared 10 bases from V and 4 bases from J, leaving 13 bases between. The CDR3 contains 13 residues.

This chain joins TRBV28 and TRBJ2-3; 8 bases are a match to TRBD1. Germline CDR1 and CDR2: MDHEN and SYDVKM. The CDR3 has 14 residues. The trim removed 5 bases at V and 5 bases at J, leaving 6 bases unmatched. The CDR3 nucleotides read TGTGCCAGCAGTCCGCAGGGGGCGGGAGATACGCAGTATTTT. Protein product: CASSPQGAGDTQYF.

CDR3 in amino acids: CASSYSDTNSGNTIYF. The CDR3 DNA sequence: TGTGCCAGCAGTTACTCGGACACTAACTCTGGAAACACCATATATTTT. This chain links TRBV6-5 with TRBJ1-3, with D possibly matching TRBD1 (5 bases). CDR1 is MNHEY, CDR2 SVGAGI, per germline. Trimming removed 0 bases at V and 0 bases at J, with 9 bases between. This CDR3 contains 16 residues.

The rearrangement joins TRBV2 to TRBJ2-2; D is unclear. Trimming took 4 bases from V and 5 from J, leaving 14 bases between them. The CDR3 contains 15 residues. Germline V gene lookup returns CDR1 SNHLY and CDR2 FYNNEI. The CDR3 bases are TGTGCCAGCAGTGCTGATCGGCGGCAAACCGGGGAGCTGTTTTTT. The encoded protein is CASSADRRQTGELFF. The full variable domain, rest sourced from reference TRBV2 and TRBJ2-2, is EPEVTQTPSHQVTQMGQEVILRCVPISNHLYFYWYRQILGQKVEFLVSFYNNEISEKSEIFDDQFSVERPDGSNFTLKIRSTKLEDSAMYFCASSADRRQTGELFFGEGSRLTVL.

The chain links TRBV19 to TRBJ1-2; D is possibly TRBD1 (6 bases). The V end lost 0 bases, the J end lost 5 bases, and 7 bases lay between the germline ends. The CDR3 loop spans 13 amino acids. Germline-derived CDR1 and CDR2 are LNHDA and SQIVND (reference sequence). CDR3 sequence: CASSIEGQYGYTF. In DNA, the CDR3 is TGTGCCAGTAGTATAGAAGGACAGTATGGCTACACCTTC.

The chain employs TRBV3-1 (or the pseudogene TRBV3-2) and TRBJ2-2, with TRBD2 matching 12 bases. This CDR3 comprises 15 residues. Losses at the gene ends were 1 base for V and 13 bases for J; bases not matched to a gene: 7. Germline V CDR1 and CDR2: LGHDT, YNNKEL (reference sequence). CDR3 protein: CASSQAGLAGNVLFF. Here the CDR3 DNA reads TGTGCCAGCAGCCAAGCCGGACTAGCGGGGAATGTGCTGTTTTTT.

The V call is TRBV5-5, the J call TRBJ2-3; 11 bases fit TRBD2. There are 15 residues in the CDR3. Germline CDR1 is SGHKS and CDR2 is YYEKEE (reference sequence). V trimming: 2 bases; J trimming: 3 bases; junction bases outside the gene matches: 2. The CDR3 region is CASSFSGRVTDTQYF. CDR3 nucleotide sequence: TGTGCCAGCAGCTTTAGCGGGAGGGTTACAGATACGCAGTATTTT.

The V gene is TRBV7-9, the J gene TRBJ1-1, with no clear D. The germline CDR1 and CDR2 sequences are SEHNR and FQNEAQ (reference sequence). This CDR3 has 16 amino acids. V was shortened by 5 bases and J by 4 bases, with 20 bases between the two germline ends. CDR3 coding DNA: TGTGCCAGCAGCCCCTCCCAGGTCTCTTTTGGCACTGAAGCTTTCTTT. Protein: CASSPSQVSFGTEAFF.

This rearrangement joins TRBV12-3 or TRBV12-4 to TRBJ1-1; D not resolved. The CDR3 consists of 11 residues. V was trimmed by 6 bases and J by 5 bases, leaving 7 bases between them. The CDR3 here is CASRRETEAFF. The CDR3 DNA follows: TGTGCCAGCAGGAGGGAGACTGAAGCTTTCTTT.